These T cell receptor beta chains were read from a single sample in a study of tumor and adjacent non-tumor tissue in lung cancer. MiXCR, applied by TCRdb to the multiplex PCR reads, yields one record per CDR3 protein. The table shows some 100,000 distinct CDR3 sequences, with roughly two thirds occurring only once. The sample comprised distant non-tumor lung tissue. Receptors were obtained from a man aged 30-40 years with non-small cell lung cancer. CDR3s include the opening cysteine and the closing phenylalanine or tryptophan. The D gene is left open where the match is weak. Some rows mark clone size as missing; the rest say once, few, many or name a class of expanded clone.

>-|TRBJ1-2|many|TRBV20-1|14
CSARVGYPNYGYTF
TGCAGTGCTAGAGTCGGGTACCCTAACTATGGCTACACCTTC
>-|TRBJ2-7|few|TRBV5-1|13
CASSLYDGYEQYF
TGCGCCAGCAGCTTATACGACGGATACGAGCAGTACTTC
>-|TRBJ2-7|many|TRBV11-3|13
CASSLGRGNKQYF
TGTGCCAGCAGCTTAGGACGGGGGAACAAGCAGTACTTC
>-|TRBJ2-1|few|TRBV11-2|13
CASSQTGTGEQFF
TGTGCCAGCAGCCAGACTGGTACGGGTGAGCAGTTCTTC
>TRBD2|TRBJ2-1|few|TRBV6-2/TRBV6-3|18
CVSSYPLGLAGSYNEQFF
TGTGTCAGCAGTTACCCGTTAGGACTAGCGGGCTCCTACAATGAGCAGTTTTTC
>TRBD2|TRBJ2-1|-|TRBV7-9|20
CVSSYTLGLARGNIYNEQFF
TGTGTCAGCAGCTACACGTTGGGACTAGCGAGAGGGAATATCTACAACGAGCAGTTCTTC
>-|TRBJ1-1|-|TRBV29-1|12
CSVAWQGVEVSF
TGCAGCGTTGCATGGCAGGGCGTTGAAGTTTCCTTT
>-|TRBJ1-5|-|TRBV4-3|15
CTSSPYWWPNQPQHF
TGCACCAGCAGCCCCTATTGGTGGCCCAATCAGCCCCAGCATTTT
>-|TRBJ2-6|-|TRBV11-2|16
CASNLGLGTWANVLTF
TGTGCCAGCAACTTAGGTTTGGGGACATGGGCCAACGTCCTGACTTTC
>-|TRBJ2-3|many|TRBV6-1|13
CATSAPGKNTQYF
TGTGCCACCTCGGCCCCGGGGAAGAATACGCAGTATTTT
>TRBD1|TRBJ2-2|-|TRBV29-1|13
CSASQGAGGELSF
TGCAGTGCTTCACAGGGGGCGGGCGGGGAGCTGTCTTTT
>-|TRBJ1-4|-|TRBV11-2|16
CASSLVLGTFNEKLFF
TGTGCCAGCAGCTTAGTCCTGGGGACTTTTAATGAAAAACTGTTTTTT
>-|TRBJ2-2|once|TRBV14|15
CTGSKGHPGTGELFF
TGTACCGGCAGCAAGGGACACCCGGGCACAGGGGAGCTGTTTTTT
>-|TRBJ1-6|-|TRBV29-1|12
CSVVSPNSPFHF
TGCAGCGTTGTGTCACCAAATTCACCTTTCCACTTT
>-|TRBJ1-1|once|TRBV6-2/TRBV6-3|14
CASTGATPNTEAFF
TGTGCCAGCACTGGGGCCACACCGAACACTGAAGCTTTCTTT
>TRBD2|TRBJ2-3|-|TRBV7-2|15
CASSTGLAFADTQYF
TGTGCCAGCAGCACTGGACTAGCGTTCGCAGATACGCAGTATTTT
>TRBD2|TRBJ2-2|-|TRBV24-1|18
CGTSRRAGTRDFPGELLF
TGTGGCACCAGTCGTCGAGCCGGGACTAGAGATTTCCCCGGGGAGCTGTTATTT
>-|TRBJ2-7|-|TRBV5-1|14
CANSVVGPPYEQYF
TGCGCCAACAGCGTTGTGGGTCCTCCCTACGAGCAGTACTTC
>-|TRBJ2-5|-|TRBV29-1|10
CSVESQTQYF
TGCAGCGTGGAATCGCAGACCCAGTACTTC
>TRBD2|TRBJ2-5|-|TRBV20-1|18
CSADGLAGDTTRQETQCF
TGCAGTGCTGACGGATTAGCGGGGGATACTACCCGCCAAGAGACCCAGTGCTTC
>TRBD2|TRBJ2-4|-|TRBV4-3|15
CASSQEGLVENIQYF
TGCGCCAGTAGCCAAGAGGGACTAGTGGAAAACATTCAGTACTTC
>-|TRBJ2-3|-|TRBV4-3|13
CVSSQDDIDTQYF
TGTGTCAGCAGCCAAGATGACATAGATACCCAGTATTTT
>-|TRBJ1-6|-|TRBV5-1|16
CTSSPGESETVSPFHF
TGCACCAGCAGCCCAGGGGAATCGGAGACAGTTTCACCCTTCCACTTT
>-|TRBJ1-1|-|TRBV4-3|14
CASNQGKWPSEAFF
TGCGCCAGCAACCAAGGCAAGTGGCCCAGTGAAGCTTTCTTT
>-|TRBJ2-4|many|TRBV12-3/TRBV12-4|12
CASSPWGNIQYF
TGTGCCAGCAGTCCCTGGGGGAACATTCAGTACTTC
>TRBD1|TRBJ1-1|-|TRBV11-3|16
CTSSPRTGSSNAEAFF
TGTACCAGCAGCCCAAGGACAGGCTCCTCGAACGCTGAAGCTTTCTTT
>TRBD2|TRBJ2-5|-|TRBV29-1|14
CSAKGTSGLETQYF
TGCAGCGCCAAGGGGACTAGCGGATTAGAGACCCAGTACTTC
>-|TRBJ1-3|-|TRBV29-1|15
CSASGTVDSGNTIYF
TGCAGCGCCTCCGGGACGGTCGACTCTGGAAACACCATATATTTT
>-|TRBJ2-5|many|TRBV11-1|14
CASSLTVTSGTQYF
TGTGCCAGCAGCCTAACGGTCACCTCAGGGACCCAGTACTTC
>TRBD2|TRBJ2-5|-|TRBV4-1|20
CASSQQAPSGSVTGWETQYF
TGCGCTAGCAGCCAACAGGCGCCTAGCGGGAGTGTTACTGGCTGGGAGACCCAGTACTTC
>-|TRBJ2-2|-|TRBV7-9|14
CASSFGENTGELFF
TGTGCCAGCAGCTTTGGGGAGAACACCGGGGAGCTGTTTTTT
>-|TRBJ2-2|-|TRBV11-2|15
CASSLRAGKTGELFF
TGTGCCAGCAGCTTAAGGGCGGGAAAGACCGGGGAGCTGTTTTTT
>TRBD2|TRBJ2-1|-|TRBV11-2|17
CASKAWSLSSGTNEYFF
TGTGCCAGCAAAGCCTGGAGTTTGAGTAGCGGGACTAATGAGTACTTCTTC
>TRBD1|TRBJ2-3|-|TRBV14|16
CASSLGTVLSTDTQYF
TGTGCCAGCAGCCTAGGGACAGTTCTTAGCACAGATACGCAGTATTTT
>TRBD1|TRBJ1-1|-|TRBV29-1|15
CSATLRDSLNTEAFF
TGCAGCGCCACCCTCAGGGACAGCCTAAACACTGAAGCTTTCTTT
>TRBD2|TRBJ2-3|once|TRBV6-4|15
CASSDSSGGAVTQYF
TGTGCCAGCAGTGACTCTAGCGGGGGGGCAGTTACGCAGTATTTT
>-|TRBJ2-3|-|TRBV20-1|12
CSARYGIDTQYF
TGCAGTGCTAGATACGGGATAGATACACAGTATTTC
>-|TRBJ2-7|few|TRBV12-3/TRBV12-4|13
CASSFSCTDEQYF
TGTGCCAGCAGTTTTTCGTGTACGGACGAGCAGTACTTC
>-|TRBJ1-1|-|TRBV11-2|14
CASTLGSGATDAFF
TGTGCCAGCACATTAGGGTCCGGAGCCACTGATGCTTTCTTT
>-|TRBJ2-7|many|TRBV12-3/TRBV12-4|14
CASSLDGPSYEQYF
TGTGCCAGCAGTTTAGACGGCCCCTCCTACGAGCAGTACTTC
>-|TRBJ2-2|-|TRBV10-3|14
CAISESMADGGLFF
TGTGCCATCAGTGAGTCGATGGCCGACGGGGGGCTGTTTTTT
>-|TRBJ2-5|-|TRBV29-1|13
CSVEPAGSGTQYF
TGCAGCGTTGAGCCGGCCGGATCCGGGACCCAGTACTTC
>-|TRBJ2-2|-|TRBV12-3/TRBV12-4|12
CTSSHNIGEPFF
TGTACCAGCAGTCACAACATCGGGGAGCCGTTTTTT
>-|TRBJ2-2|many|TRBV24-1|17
CATSDFGEQGNTGELFF
TGTGCCACCAGTGATTTTGGGGAGCAGGGGAACACCGGGGAGCTGTTTTTT
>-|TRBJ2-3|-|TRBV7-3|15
CASSFLGTSTDTQYF
TGTGCCAGCAGCTTCCTCGGGACTAGCACAGATACGCAGTATTTT
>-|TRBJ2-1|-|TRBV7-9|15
CVSSFGGPRQDEQFF
TGTGTCAGCAGCTTCGGTGGTCCCAGGCAGGATGAGCAGTTCTTC
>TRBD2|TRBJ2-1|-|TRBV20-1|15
CSALTGTSIQHEQFF
TGCAGTGCCCTGACCGGGACTAGCATTCAGCATGAGCAGTTCTTC
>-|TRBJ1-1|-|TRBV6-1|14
CASSDGHDEAEAFF
TGTGCCAGCAGTGACGGACACGACGAGGCTGAAGCTTTCTTT
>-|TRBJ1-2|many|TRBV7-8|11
CASGAGVGYTF
TGTGCCAGCGGCGCGGGGGTCGGCTACACCTTC
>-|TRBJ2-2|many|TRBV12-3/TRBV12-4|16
CASSLQKGAGTGELFF
TGTGCCAGCAGTTTACAAAAAGGGGCGGGCACCGGGGAGCTGTTTTTT
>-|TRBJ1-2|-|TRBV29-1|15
CSVDAAGAIMGGYAF
TGCAGCGTTGATGCGGCAGGGGCGATCATGGGAGGCTACGCCTTC
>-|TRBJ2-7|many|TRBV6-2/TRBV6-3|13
CASSYGRIYEQYF
TGTGCCAGCAGTTATGGGCGAATCTACGAGCAGTACTTC